The next 9 T cell receptor beta chains were all read from a single sample in a study of blood T cell repertoires in COVID-19. Using immunoSEQ multiplex PCR, the repertoire was profiled, and TCRdb retains in-frame clones only, with some absent. The table shows 200,000 to 300,000 clones, with over 80% occurring only once. Sequencing was performed on peripheral blood. These receptors all stem from a human donor in a cohort sampled during active COVID-19.

This clone occurred a few times. The V gene is TRBV7-8, the J gene TRBJ1-1, with 9 bases that match TRBD1. The CDR3 loop spans 16 amino acids. V lost 4 bases, J lost 0 bases, and 6 bases stayed unmatched. Looked up from germline, CDR1 is SGHVS and CDR2 is FQNEAQ. CDR3 protein: CASSSSGQGMNTEAFF. In DNA form, the CDR3 reads TGTGCCAGCAGCTCCTCCGGACAGGGGATGAACACTGAAGCTTTCTTT.

The chain combines TRBV5-1 with TRBJ2-1, with TRBD2 matching over 8 bases. V was pared by 0 bases and J by 6 bases, with 14 bases of the junction left unmatched. This CDR3 is built from 18 residues. Germline lookup yields CDR1 SGHRS and CDR2 YFSETQ. The CDR3 DNA reads as TGCGCCAGCAGCTTGGGGCAGGGAGGCACTAGCGGCCTCAATGAGCAGTTCTTC. Residues: CASSLGQGGTSGLNEQFF.

This rearrangement joins TRBV25-1 to TRBJ2-5, with D unresolved. The CDR3 runs 12 residues. Germline V gene lookup returns CDR1 MGHDK and CDR2 SYGVNS. Deletions cut 2 bases from V and 3 bases from J, with 4 bases between. The CDR3 loop reads CASSEPKETQYF. The CDR3 coding sequence is TGTGCCAGCAGTGAACCTAAAGAGACCCAGTACTTC. Full variable domain (remainder filled in from reference TRBV25-1 and TRBJ2-5): EADIYQTPRYLVIGTGKKITLECSQTMGHDKMYWYQQDPGMELHLIHYSYGVNSTEKGDLSSESTVSRIRTEHFPLTLESARPSHTSQYLCASSEPKETQYFGPGTRLLVL.

Concerning this clone itself: Germline and junction disagree at one end, which may indicate a read error. The chain couples TRBV7-7 to TRBJ1-1; D is undetermined. The CDR3 has 13 residues. Germline V lookup: CDR1 SSHAT, CDR2 FNYEAQ (reference sequence). This CDR3 reads CASSFTENTEAFF. CDR3 bases: TGTGCTAGCAGCTTTACAGAGAACACTGAAGCTTTCTTT. Combining the CDR3 with reference TRBV7-7 and TRBJ1-1 gives the whole variable domain GAGVSQSPRYKVTKRGQDVTLRCDPISSHATLYWYQQALGQGPEFLTYFNYEAQPDKSGLPSDRFSAERPEGSISTLTIQRTEQRDSAMYRCASSFTENTEAFFGQGTRLTVV.

The V call is TRBV27, the J call TRBJ1-4, with a possible D match to TRBD1 (5 bases). V was shortened by 5 bases and J by 3 bases, with 13 bases between the two germline ends. Germline V lookup: CDR1 MNHEY, CDR2 SMNVEV (reference sequence). This CDR3 comprises 15 residues. Here the CDR3 DNA reads TGTGCCAGCAGTCTGGAGGGACTGCCTAATGAAAAACTGTTTTTT. Translation: CASSLEGLPNEKLFF.

J is TRBJ2-1 and V is TRBV6-5; 11 bases match TRBD2. Germline assignment: CDR1 MNHEY and CDR2 SVGAGI. The V and J ends lost 6 bases and 6 bases, in that order; junction bases with no gene match: 7. The CDR3 covers 15 residues. The CDR3 nucleotides are TGTGCCAGCAGGGTTCTAGCGGGGGGAATCAATGAGCAGTTCTTC. Translating it yields CASRVLAGGINEQFF.

The chain employs TRBV6-5 and TRBJ1-6, with TRBD1 matching over 10 bases. Trimming at V came to 2 bases and at J to 8 bases, leaving 3 bases not matched to a gene. The CDR3 extends over 15 amino acids. From germline, CDR1 is MNHEY and CDR2 SVGAGI. In DNA form, the CDR3 reads TGTGCCAGCAGTTACGGCGGGACAGGGGATTCACCCCTCCACTTT. It codes for CASSYGGTGDSPLHF.

V and J are TRBV6-2 or TRBV6-3 and TRBJ2-3; weak D call: TRBD1 (6 bases). The CDR3 runs 15 residues. Germline V gene lookup returns CDR1 MNHEY and CDR2 SVGEGT. V dropped 2 bases and J dropped 2 bases, with 11 bases sitting between them. In DNA form, the CDR3 reads TGTGCCAGCAGTTACAGAGGACAGACCACAGATACGCAGTATTTT. Protein sequence: CASSYRGQTTDTQYF.

The chain carries TRBV7-9 and TRBJ2-7; 10 bases fit TRBD2. The CDR3 covers 15 residues. Germline V gives CDR1 SEHNR, CDR2 FQNEAQ (reference sequence). After removal of 5 bases from V and 7 bases from J, the junction contained 11 bases not matched to a gene. The CDR3 sequence is CASSPGLADSQEQYF. CDR3 in DNA: TGTGCCAGCAGCCCCGGACTAGCGGATTCTCAGGAGCAGTACTTC.